This section outlines one T cell receptor (beta chain) sequence together with its context. Its specificity is not known. Amplified TCR beta CDR3 regions came from RNA transcripts. Primed by the HTBI set, a first-round RT-PCR was run on the TCR CDR3. TCRdb reprocessed the multiplex PCR reads with MiXCR, giving one entry per CDR3 protein. The sample consists of 650,000 to 800,000 distinct CDR3 sequences, 45% of them appearing once. The data were taken from a study of T cells in Graves' hyperthyroidism and ophthalmopathy. General observations from the study: Ophthalmopathy prediction by the model preceded onset by a median roughly 6 months. Separating ophthalmopathy from stable hyperthyroidism was achieved by a 13 V-J model.

Germline CDR1 reads SEHNR; CDR2 reads FQNEAQ (reference sequence). There are 19 residues in the CDR3. Trimming cost V 6 bases and J 1 base; bases outside gene matches: 14. Diagnosis relied on clinical symptoms, serum thyroxine and TRAb, thyroid ultrasound and orbital computed tomography. V is TRBV7-9 and J is TRBJ2-2; 10 bases map to TRBD2. The TCR sequence derives from an adult man with Graves' disease, either hyperthyroidism or ophthalmopathy (not recorded which). The sample was peripheral blood or thyroid tissue (not recorded which). The CDR3 spells CASRKGLASGSMNTGELFF. As DNA, the CDR3 is TGTGCCAGCAGGAAGGGGCTGGCTAGCGGGAGTATGAACACCGGGGAGCTGTTTTTT.